This T cell receptor beta chain was found in a study of T-cell memory formation after mild COVID-19. Broader study findings: Specificity for SARS-CoV-2 was not confirmed among the second-wave clones peaking on day 37.

TCRdb reanalysed the 5' RACE reads using MiXCR and keeps one entry per CDR3 protein. The sample shows about 250,000 distinct CDR3 sequences, approximately 15% of them seen only once. Note on this clonotype: As yet, its antigen is unknown.

V lost 7 bases, J lost 5 bases, and 6 bases lay in between. The germline CDR1 and CDR2 sequences are MNHEY and SMNVEV (reference sequence). The CDR3 consists of 11 residues. The chain recombines TRBV27 with TRBJ2-1; no firm D call. The source of this sequence is an adult woman who had mild COVID-19 (a few samples of this study predate the infection). Cell type and time point are not known. Input material: PBMCs or a T cell subset sorted from them (not recorded which). The CDR3 here is CASTENNEQFF. DNA of the CDR3: TGTGCCAGCACAGAGAACAATGAGCAGTTCTTC.